These 24 T cell receptor beta chains share one sample of origin, sequenced in a study of T-cell memory formation after mild COVID-19. One entry per CDR3 protein results from TCRdb running MiXCR on the 5' RACE reads. The sample holds more than 300,000 distinct CDR3 sequences; about an eighth are singletons and the top ten take 22%. Input material: PBMCs or a T cell subset sorted from them (not recorded which). The receptors stem from a young man who had mild COVID-19 (a few samples of this study predate the infection). Cell type and time point are not known.

This chain uses TRBV28 with TRBJ2-7; D might be TRBD1 (5 bases). The CDR3 runs 16 residues. In germline, CDR1 is MDHEN, CDR2 SYDVKM. Trimming pared 3 bases from V and 5 bases from J, leaving 20 bases between. This chain's CDR3 is CASSLDFQGSIHEQYV. The CDR3 DNA sequence: TGTGCCAGCAGTTTGGATTTTCAGGGTTCGATCCACGAGCAGTACGTC.

The chain joins TRBV5-1 to TRBJ2-5, with 8 bases aligning to TRBD2. The CDR3 covers 14 residues. Germline-derived CDR1 and CDR2 are SGHRS and YFSETQ. V shed 6 bases and J 4 bases; nucleotides not matched to a gene: 8. CDR3 DNA sequence: TGCGCCAGCAAGACGGGGACTAGTTCAGAGACCCAGTACTTC. It codes for CASKTGTSSETQYF.

In its sample, this clonotype was seen a few times. V is TRBV10-2 and J is TRBJ1-2; 8 nucleotides agree with TRBD1. Germline V lookup: CDR1 WSHSY, CDR2 SAAADI. This CDR3 contains 15 residues. Germline trimming cut 7 bases from V and 4 bases from J; bases unmatched to any gene: 11. In DNA, the CDR3 is TGCGCCAGCACCGCAGGACAGGGCAGCCTCTATGGCTACACCTTC. This codes for CASTAGQGSLYGYTF.

This clonotype has a handful of counts. V usage is TRBV2 and J usage is TRBJ1-5; a possible D gene is TRBD1 (6 bases). This CDR3 is built from 15 residues. Germline V gene sequence: CDR1 SNHLY, CDR2 FYNNEI. V was pared by 8 bases and J by 3 bases, with 17 bases between. CDR3 region: CASVGTQSLNQPQHF. CDR3 in DNA: TGTGCCAGCGTTGGGACACAGAGCCTCAATCAGCCCCAGCATTTT.

This clonotype was found a few times. The chain recombines TRBV6-2 or TRBV6-3 with TRBJ2-3; either TRBD1 or TRBD2 may fit D (5 bases each). The CDR3 is 14 residues long. Trimming took off 8 bases at V and 3 bases at J, with 15 bases between the two ends. Germline V gives CDR1 MNHEY, CDR2 SVGEGT. CDR3: CASRDRPRTDTQYF. CDR3 sequence (DNA): TGTGCCAGCCGGGACCGTCCTAGGACAGATACGCAGTATTTT.

This clonotype came up a few times. The CDR3 nucleotides read TGTGCCAGCAGCTACAGGGGTAGCGGCTATGGCTACACCTTC. Residues: CASSYRGSGYGYTF. The chain carries TRBV6-5 and TRBJ1-2; 7 bases agree with TRBD1. Germline loops: CDR1 MNHEY, CDR2 SVGAGI. The CDR3 runs 14 residues. After removal of 6 bases from V and 4 bases from J, the junction contained 8 bases not matched to a gene.

This clonotype was found a few times. J is TRBJ1-5 and V is TRBV7-6, with a weak D call TRBD1 (5 bases). Germline values: CDR1 SGHVS, CDR2 FNYEAQ. The V and J ends lost 4 bases and 2 bases respectively, with 9 bases between them. The CDR3 sequence is 14 residues long. The CDR3 spells CASSSPGRNQPQHF. Written as DNA, the CDR3 is TGTGCCAGCAGCTCTCCAGGGCGCAATCAGCCCCAGCATTTT.

In its sample, this clonotype was seen a few times. The chain recombines TRBV29-1 with TRBJ1-3; D is uncertain. V was shortened by 7 bases and J by 4 bases, with 17 bases between the two germline ends. The CDR3 contains 14 residues. Germline CDR1 is SQVTM and CDR2 is ANQGSEA. CDR3 in amino acids: CSAILGMGGNTIYF. The CDR3 region has the DNA TGCAGCGCCATTCTAGGGATGGGAGGAAACACCATATATTTT.

The rearrangement links TRBV4-1 to TRBJ2-2; 7 bases align to TRBD1. The CDR3 runs to 15 residues. Germline V gene sequence: CDR1 MGHRA, CDR2 YSYEKL. The junction had 7 bases not matched to a gene; V was cut back by 5 bases and J by 4 bases. The CDR3 region is CASSKPGTATGELFF. The CDR3 nucleotides are TGCGCCAGCAGCAAGCCCGGGACAGCCACCGGGGAGCTGTTTTTT.

This clonotype was seen a handful of times. The chain recombines TRBV6-5 with TRBJ1-5, with TRBD1 matching over 7 bases. The germline V gene has CDR1 MNHEY and CDR2 SVGAGI. The CDR3 is 13 amino acids. The junction had 6 bases not matched to a gene; V was cut back by 6 bases and J by 7 bases. The CDR3 sequence is CASRGGQHQPQHF. The CDR3 DNA reads as TGTGCCAGCAGGGGGGGACAGCACCAGCCCCAGCATTTT.

The gene calls are TRBV7-9 and TRBJ2-3, with D hard to call. Germline V gives CDR1 SEHNR, CDR2 FQNEAQ (reference sequence). V gave up 6 bases and J gave up 3 bases, with 10 bases separating them. This CDR3 region has 13 residues. CDR3: CASSQENTDTQYF. In DNA form, the CDR3 reads TGTGCCAGCAGTCAGGAAAATACAGATACGCAGTATTTT.

The chain carries TRBV5-6 and TRBJ2-1, with 7 nucleotides matching TRBD1. CDR3 length: 17 amino acids. The germline V gene encodes CDR1 SGHDT and CDR2 YYEEEE. After removal of 4 bases from V and 2 bases from J, the junction contained 12 bases not matched to a gene. The CDR3 spells CASSLSHRGDAYNEQFF. In DNA form, the CDR3 reads TGTGCCAGCAGCCTCTCCCACAGGGGAGACGCCTACAATGAGCAGTTCTTC.

This clonotype was seen ten or more times. V and J are TRBV10-2 and TRBJ2-3, with 13 bases that match TRBD2. The trim removed 3 bases at V and 0 bases at J, leaving 6 bases unmatched. CDR1 and CDR2 from the germline V gene are WSHSY and SAAADI. This CDR3 contains 18 residues. The CDR3, as DNA: TGCGCCAGCAGTGACCTGGGACTAGCGGGGCCTAGCACAGATACGCAGTATTTT. It translates to CASSDLGLAGPSTDTQYF.

This sequence joins TRBV7-2 and TRBJ1-2, with a possible D match to TRBD1 (5 bases). CDR1 and CDR2 (germline): SGHTA, FQGNSA. The CDR3 has 16 residues. Deletions cut 5 bases from V and 4 bases from J, with 20 bases between. For the CDR3, the DNA is TGTGCCAGCAGCCCCAGGGACCCCAGATCCTCCTATGGCTACACCTTC. Translating gives CASSPRDPRSSYGYTF. Drawing the rest from reference TRBV7-2 and TRBJ1-2, the complete variable domain is GAGVSQSPSNKVTEKGKDVELRCDPISGHTALYWYRQSLGQGLEFLIYFQGNSAPDKSGLPSDRFSAERTGGSVSTLTIQRTQQEDSAVYLCASSPRDPRSSYGYTFGSGTRLTVV.

The chain couples TRBV12-3 or TRBV12-4 to TRBJ1-6; tentatively, D is TRBD1 (5 bases). This CDR3 spans 16 amino acids. The V gene lost 3 bases and the J gene lost 0 bases, with 9 bases spanning the gap. CDR3 residues: CASSFRGGSYNSPLHF. CDR3 nucleotides: TGTGCCAGCAGTTTTAGGGGAGGCTCCTATAATTCACCCCTCCACTTT.

This clonotype was seen only a few times. The chain uses TRBV3-1 and TRBJ2-1; 7 nucleotides match TRBD2. J was trimmed by 3 bases and V by 7 bases; bases with no gene match: 6. The CDR3 sequence is 14 residues long. Germline V gene lookup returns CDR1 LGHDT and CDR2 YNNKEL (reference sequence). CDR3 amino acids: CASKSTSVYNEQFF. DNA of the CDR3: TGTGCCAGCAAAAGTACTAGCGTCTACAATGAGCAGTTCTTC.

The table lists this clonotype with a few counts. The chain couples TRBV10-3 to TRBJ2-2; TRBD2 matches 9 bases. CDR1 and CDR2 (germline): ENHRY, SYGVKD. The V and J ends lost 4 bases and 3 bases, in that order; junction bases with no gene match: 3. CDR3 length: 15 residues. The CDR3 DNA is TGTGCCATCAGTGGGCTAGCGGGATACACCGGGGAGCTGTTTTTT. As protein: CAISGLAGYTGELFF.

This clonotype was seen more than once but under ten times. The chain links TRBV10-2 to TRBJ2-2, with a tentative D call TRBD1 (5 bases). In germline, CDR1 is WSHSY, CDR2 SAAADI. This CDR3 has 15 amino acids. Between the trimmed V and J ends, which lost 10 bases and 0 bases, there was a span of 15 bases. The DNA for the CDR3 is TGCGCCACCAGGGTAATCCTCTCGAACACCGGGGAGCTGTTTTTT. It is translated as CATRVILSNTGELFF.

The rearrangement joins TRBV12-3 or TRBV12-4 to TRBJ1-2; D perhaps matches TRBD1 (5 bases). Deletions cut 7 bases from V and 8 bases from J, with 17 bases between. CDR3 size: 13 residues. CDR3 amino acids: CASTPGGGSGYTF. CDR3 sequence (DNA): TGTGCCAGCACCCCGGGGGGGGGGTCCGGCTACACCTTC.

This chain joins TRBV7-2 and TRBJ1-6; D is uncertain. This CDR3 comprises 17 residues. Germline V lookup: CDR1 SGHTA, CDR2 FQGNSA. The germline V and J ends were trimmed by 3 bases and 0 bases, with 12 bases remaining between them. The CDR3 nucleotides read TGTGCCAGCAGCTTGTCCAGATACCGCTCCTATAATTCACCCCTCCACTTT. Protein product: CASSLSRYRSYNSPLHF.

The chain links TRBV4-2 to TRBJ1-1, with D possibly being TRBD1 (6 bases). This CDR3 has 16 amino acids. V was clipped by 1 base and J by 4 bases, with 16 bases between them. Per germline, CDR1 LGHNA and CDR2 YNFKEQ. The CDR3: CASSQGGAEVTTEAFF. For the CDR3, the DNA is TGTGCCAGCAGCCAAGGGGGGGCGGAAGTTACCACTGAAGCTTTCTTT.

J is TRBJ1-6 and V is TRBV6-6; D not resolved. The CDR3 has 13 amino acids. V shed 8 bases and J shed 7 bases, with 12 bases lying between them. The germline gives CDR1 MNHNY, CDR2 SVGAGI (reference sequence). For the CDR3, the DNA is TGTGCCAGCGCGGAGGGAAACAATTCACCCCTCCACTTT. Its translation is CASAEGNNSPLHF.

This rearrangement joins TRBV7-2 to TRBJ1-2, with D unresolved. From germline, CDR1 is SGHTA and CDR2 FQGNSA. The CDR3 totals 15 residues. Trimming removed 4 bases from V and 4 bases from J, with 16 bases in between. The CDR3 sequence is CASSSRSDYLYGYTF. The CDR3 DNA reads as TGTGCCAGCAGCTCTAGATCAGATTACCTCTATGGCTACACCTTC.

The CDR3 DNA follows: TGCGCCAGCAGCCAAGTGTGGAGTTCACAAGAGACCCAGTACTTC. Translating it yields CASSQVWSSQETQYF. This chain uses TRBV4-3 with TRBJ2-5; no definite D call. The V gene lost 1 base and the J gene lost 2 bases, with 11 bases spanning the gap. Germline CDR1 and CDR2: LGHNA and YSLEER. CDR3 size: 15 residues.